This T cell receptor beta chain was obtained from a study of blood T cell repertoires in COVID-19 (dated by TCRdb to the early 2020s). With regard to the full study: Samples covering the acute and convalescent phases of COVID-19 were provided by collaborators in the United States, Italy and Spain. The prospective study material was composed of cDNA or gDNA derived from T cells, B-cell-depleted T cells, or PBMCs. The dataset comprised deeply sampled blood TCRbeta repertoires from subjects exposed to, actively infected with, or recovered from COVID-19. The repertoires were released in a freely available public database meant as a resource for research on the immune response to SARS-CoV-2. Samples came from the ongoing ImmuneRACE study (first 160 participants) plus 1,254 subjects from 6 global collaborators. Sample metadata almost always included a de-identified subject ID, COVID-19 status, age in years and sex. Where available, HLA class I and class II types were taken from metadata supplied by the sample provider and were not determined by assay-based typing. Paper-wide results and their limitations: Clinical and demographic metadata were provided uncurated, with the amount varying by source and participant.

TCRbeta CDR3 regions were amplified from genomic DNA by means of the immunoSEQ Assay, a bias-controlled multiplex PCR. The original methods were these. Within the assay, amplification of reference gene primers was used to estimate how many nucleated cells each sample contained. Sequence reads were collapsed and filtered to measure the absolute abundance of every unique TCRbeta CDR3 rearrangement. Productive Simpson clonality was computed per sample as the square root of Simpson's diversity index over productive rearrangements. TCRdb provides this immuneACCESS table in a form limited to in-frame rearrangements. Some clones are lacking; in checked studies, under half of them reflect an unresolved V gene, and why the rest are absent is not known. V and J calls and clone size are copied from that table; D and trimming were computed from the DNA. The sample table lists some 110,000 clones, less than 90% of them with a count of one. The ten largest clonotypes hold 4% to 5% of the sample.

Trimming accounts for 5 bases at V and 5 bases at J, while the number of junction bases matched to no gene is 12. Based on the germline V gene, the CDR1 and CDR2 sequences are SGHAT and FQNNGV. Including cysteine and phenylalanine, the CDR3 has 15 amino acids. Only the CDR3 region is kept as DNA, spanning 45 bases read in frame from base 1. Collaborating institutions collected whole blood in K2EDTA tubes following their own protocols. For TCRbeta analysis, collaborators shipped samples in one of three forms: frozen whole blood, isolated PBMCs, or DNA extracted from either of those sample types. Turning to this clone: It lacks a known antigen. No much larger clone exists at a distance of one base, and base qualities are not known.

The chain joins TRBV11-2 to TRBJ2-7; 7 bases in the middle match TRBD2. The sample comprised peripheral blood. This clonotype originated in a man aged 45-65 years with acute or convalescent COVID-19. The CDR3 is CASSLFGGSGDEQYF. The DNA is TGTGCCAGCAGCCTTTTTGGCGGGAGTGGCGACGAGCAGTACTTC.